A single sample gave rise to the 31 T cell receptor beta chains below, sequenced in a study of OX40 agonist ivuxolimab in advanced cancers. Library generation was performed with the immunoSEQ multiplex PCR assay. Sourced from immuneACCESS, this table was stored by TCRdb with only in-frame sequences that have V and J called. A share of the clones is absent; for the studies checked, an unresolved V gene accounts for under half, and the remainder has no known explanation. This sample is represented by about 80,000 clones; around 87% of them were singletons. The ten largest clones take up 0.25% to 0.4% of the sample. The material was CD4+ or CD8+ T cells sorted from blood, obtained in a trial of the OX40 agonist ivuxolimab. These receptor sequences come from an adult with an advanced solid tumor such as melanoma, head and neck, liver or kidney cancer.

This clone has just one count. The chain employs TRBV6-5 and TRBJ1-5, with D perhaps TRBD1 (5 bases). This CDR3 region has 14 residues. Germline V gives CDR1 MNHEY, CDR2 SVGAGI. Trimming took off 7 bases at V and 6 bases at J, with 16 bases between the two ends. The DNA for the CDR3 is TGTGCCAGCACCTCCGGGGGGGGAGGTCAGCCCCAGCATTTT. Protein product: CASTSGGGGQPQHF.

V usage is TRBV5-6 and J usage is TRBJ2-2; 9 bases match TRBD2. CDR3 length equals 17 residues. CDR1 is SGHDT, CDR2 YYEEEE, per germline. Unmatched junction bases numbered 10, after V lost 2 bases and J lost 5 bases. This CDR3 reads CASSFSSSGEATGELFF. The CDR3 DNA reads TGTGCCAGCAGCTTTAGTTCTAGCGGGGAGGCTACCGGGGAGCTGTTTTTT. The full variable domain, completed using reference TRBV5-6 and TRBJ2-2, is DAGVTQSPTHLIKTRGQQVTLRCSPKSGHDTVSWYQQALGQGPQFIFQYYEEEERQRGNFPDRFSGHQFPNYSSELNVNALLLGDSALYLCASSFSSSGEATGELFFGEGSRLTVL.

For this clone: Germline is not matched at one junction end, which may reflect a read error. This chain uses TRBV6-1 with TRBJ1-4, with D unresolved. The CDR3 extends over 15 amino acids. The germline V gene encodes CDR1 MNHNS and CDR2 SASEGT. The CDR3 spells CASREQVSANEKLFF. The CDR3 DNA follows: TGTGCCAGCCGTGAACAAGTATCGGCTAATGAAAAACTGTTTTTT.

V and J are TRBV11-2 and TRBJ2-2; no clear D. The length of the CDR3 is 14 residues. CDR1 is SGHAT and CDR2 is FQNNGV in the germline V gene. V was clipped by 5 bases and J by 4 bases, with 11 bases between them. The DNA for the CDR3 is TGTGCCAGCAGCCTGTGGGTCCGCACCGGGGAGCTGTTTTTT. This sequence encodes CASSLWVRTGELFF.

The chain has TRBV10-3 and TRBJ1-5, with a possible D match to TRBD1 (5 bases). Trimming pared 0 bases from V and 2 bases from J, leaving 14 bases between. This CDR3 contains 17 residues. Germline lookup yields CDR1 ENHRY and CDR2 SYGVKD. The CDR3 region is CAISESNSGIGNQPQHF. CDR3 bases: TGTGCCATCAGTGAGTCGAACTCAGGGATTGGCAATCAGCCCCAGCATTTT.

The gene calls are TRBV7-8 and TRBJ2-1, with 7 bases fitting TRBD2. Germline V gives CDR1 SGHVS, CDR2 FQNEAQ. The V gene end was trimmed by 2 bases and the J gene end by 0 bases; junction bases not matched to a gene: 13. This CDR3 is built from 19 residues. The CDR3 is CASSLRLADARSSYNEQFF. The DNA for the CDR3 is TGTGCCAGCAGCTTACGGCTAGCGGACGCCCGGAGCTCCTACAATGAGCAGTTCTTC.

V gene TRBV6-5 combines with J gene TRBJ2-7; the D gene could be TRBD1 or TRBD2 (5 bases each). V lost 5 bases and J lost 1, with 12 bases in between. CDR1 MNHEY and CDR2 SVGAGI come from the germline V gene. The CDR3 is 14 amino acids. The CDR3 nucleotides are TGTGCCAGCAGTCGACAGAGCGGTTCCTACGAGCAGTACTTC. Encoded protein: CASSRQSGSYEQYF.

The chain recombines TRBV28 with TRBJ1-2; 7 nucleotides line up with TRBD1. The junction had 6 bases not matched to a gene; V was cut back by 7 bases and J by 4 bases. The CDR3 extends over 13 amino acids. Germline lookup yields CDR1 MDHEN and CDR2 SYDVKM. The CDR3 DNA is TGTGCCAGCACCCTTGGACAGGTCTATGGCTACACCTTC. Translated, it gives CASTLGQVYGYTF.

The rearrangement joins TRBV6-5 to TRBJ2-3; TRBD2 agrees at 9 bases. This CDR3 is built from 15 residues. V shed 6 bases and J 1 base; nucleotides not matched to a gene: 5. CDR1 MNHEY and CDR2 SVGAGI come from the germline V gene. CDR3 in amino acids: CASRNLAGGTDTQYF. CDR3 nucleotide sequence: TGTGCCAGCAGGAACTTAGCGGGGGGCACAGATACGCAGTATTTT.

This rearrangement joins TRBV7-2 to TRBJ2-2, with D uncertain. CDR3 length: 15 amino acids. The V gene lost 2 bases and the J gene lost 0 bases, with 7 bases spanning the gap. Germline CDR1 reads SGHTA; CDR2 reads FQGNSA. CDR3 amino acids: CASSLKASNTGELFF. The CDR3 region has the DNA TGTGCCAGCAGCTTAAAGGCTTCGAACACCGGGGAGCTGTTTTTT.

The chain combines TRBV6-1 with TRBJ2-3, with 7 bases aligning to TRBD2. Trimming cost V 7 bases and J 2 bases; bases outside gene matches: 6. Germline loops: CDR1 MNHNS, CDR2 SASEGT. The CDR3 has 14 residues. CDR3 sequence: CASTLASVTDTQYF. Written as DNA, the CDR3 is TGTGCCAGCACACTAGCGTCGGTCACAGATACGCAGTATTTT.

As to this clone: This sample includes further DNA sequences coding for the same CDR3. The chain carries TRBV4-1 and TRBJ1-1; D is undetermined. Trimming stripped 1 base from V and 0 bases from J, with 9 bases between. Germline V gene data show CDR1 as MGHRA and CDR2 as YSYEKL. The CDR3 is made up of 15 amino acids. In DNA form, the CDR3 reads TGCGCCAGCAGCCAAGTCGGACTCATGAACACTGAAGCTTTCTTT. Its protein is CASSQVGLMNTEAFF.

The chain couples TRBV21-1 to TRBJ1-5. TRBV21-1 counts as a pseudogene. The CDR3 loop spans 17 amino acids. The CDR3 DNA sequence: TGTGCCAGCAGCAAAGAGGGACTGGTCCCTCGCAATCAGCCCCAGCATTTT. This sequence encodes CASSKEGLVPRNQPQHF.

The chain joins TRBV7-2 to TRBJ1-6; D is perhaps TRBD1 (5 bases). This CDR3 is 14 amino acids long. Looked up from germline, CDR1 is SGHTA and CDR2 is FQGNSA. V shed 7 bases and J shed 8 bases, with 15 bases lying between them. CDR3 nucleotides: TGTGCCAGCAATCCGGGGGGGACCTATTCACCCCTCCACTTT. Protein sequence: CASNPGGTYSPLHF.

In this sample, this clone turned up once. The V and J genes are TRBV5-1 and TRBJ2-7, with D perhaps assigned TRBD1 or TRBD2 (5 bases each). The CDR3 is 16 amino acids. CDR1 and CDR2 from the germline V gene are SGHRS and YFSETQ. The V end lost 4 bases, the J end lost 4 bases, and 21 bases lay between the germline ends. The CDR3 DNA reads as TGCGCCAGCAGCCACCCGGGGCAATACATTCCGTACGAGCAGTACGTC. It codes for CASSHPGQYIPYEQYV.

As regards this clone: The junction shows a germline mismatch at one end, possibly a read error. Additional DNA sequences in this sample encode the identical CDR3. This chain joins TRBV10-3 and TRBJ2-7, with a possible D match to TRBD1 (6 bases). Germline assignment: CDR1 ENHRY and CDR2 SYGVKD. This CDR3 has 14 amino acids. The CDR3 spells CAISAGTLSYEQYF. CDR3 in DNA: TGCGCCATCAGCGCCGGGACACTCTCCTACGAGCAGTACTTC.

CDR3 sequence reads: CASSLALTGSGNTEAFF. CDR3 nucleotides: TGCGCCAGCAGCTTGGCTCTCACAGGGAGTGGAAACACTGAAGCTTTCTTT. The chain uses TRBV5-1 and TRBJ1-1; D is perhaps TRBD1 (6 bases). V was clipped by 0 bases and J by 2 bases, with 17 bases between them. The CDR3 has 17 residues. From germline, CDR1 is SGHRS and CDR2 YFSETQ.

The rearrangement links TRBV7-9 to TRBJ2-7; D is undetermined. The germline CDR1 and CDR2 sequences are SEHNR and FQNEAQ (reference sequence). V lost 11 bases, J lost 1 base, and 15 bases lay in between. CDR3 size: 13 residues. CDR3 coding DNA: TGTGCCGCAGCCTCGAGTAGATCCTACGAGCAGTACTTC. Protein: CAAASSRSYEQYF.

To note about this clone: The same CDR3 arises from other DNA sequences in this sample as well. The genes are TRBV7-2 and TRBJ1-5; the D gene is possibly TRBD1 (6 bases). This CDR3 comprises 13 residues. Germline loops: CDR1 SGHTA, CDR2 FQGNSA. Trimming removed 6 bases at V and 4 bases at J, with 10 bases between. For the CDR3, the DNA is TGTGCCAGCAGTCTTCAGGGGAATCAGCCCCAGCATTTT. This gives the protein CASSLQGNQPQHF. Supplemented by reference TRBV7-2 and TRBJ1-5, the full variable domain reads GAGVSQSPSNKVTEKGKDVELRCDPISGHTALYWYRQSLGQGLEFLIYFQGNSAPDKSGLPSDRFSAERTGGSVSTLTIQRTQQEDSAVYLCASSLQGNQPQHFGDGTRLSIL.

The rearrangement joins TRBV4-1 to TRBJ2-3; D unresolved. CDR1 and CDR2 (germline): MGHRA, YSYEKL. The CDR3 runs to 11 residues. V was pared by 5 bases and J by 6 bases, with 6 bases between. The DNA of the CDR3 is TGCGCCAGCAGCACTCGTGATACGCAGTATTTT. Its translation: CASSTRDTQYF.

V gene TRBV4-2 combines with J gene TRBJ2-1; possibly TRBD2 for D (6 bases). V gave up 4 bases and J gave up 0 bases, with 13 bases separating them. The CDR3 extends over 16 amino acids. Germline loops: CDR1 LGHNA, CDR2 YNFKEQ. CDR3 coding DNA: TGTGCCAGCAGCCCGGGACTCTTTAGCTCCTACAATGAGCAGTTCTTC. It yields the protein CASSPGLFSSYNEQFF.

The V and J genes are TRBV5-6 and TRBJ1-4; 12 bases align to TRBD1. Germline CDR1 is SGHDT and CDR2 is YYEEEE. The CDR3 loop spans 15 amino acids. J was trimmed by 5 bases and V by 2 bases; bases with no gene match: 1. DNA of the CDR3: TGTGCCAGCAGCTTCGGGACAGGGGGCAATGAAAAACTGTTTTTT. Encoded protein: CASSFGTGGNEKLFF.

The rearrangement links TRBV5-8 to TRBJ1-1, with TRBD1 matching over 8 bases. Germline V CDR1 and CDR2: SGHTS, YDEGEE. The CDR3 runs 15 residues. Unmatched junction bases numbered 5, after V lost 4 bases and J lost 0 bases. The CDR3 nucleotides read TGTGCCAGCAGCGGACAGGGTATCTTGAACACTGAAGCTTTCTTT. Amino acid sequence: CASSGQGILNTEAFF.

This chain connects TRBV2 to TRBJ1-3, with a tentative D call TRBD1 (6 bases). V was shortened by 4 bases and J by 4 bases, with 11 bases between the two germline ends. Germline V gene data show CDR1 as SNHLY and CDR2 as FYNNEI. CDR3 size: 14 residues. CDR3 bases: TGTGCCAGCAGTGGCCAGGGGCAAGGAAACACCATATATTTT. Amino acids: CASSGQGQGNTIYF.

The rearrangement joins TRBV19 to TRBJ1-1; D uncertain. Germline V gene lookup returns CDR1 LNHDA and CDR2 SQIVND (reference sequence). The CDR3 runs to 13 residues. V lost 7 bases and J lost 0, with 9 bases in between. The CDR3 nucleotides are TGTGCCAGTAAGAGGACCATGAACACTGAAGCTTTCTTT. Translation gives CASKRTMNTEAFF.

The gene calls are TRBV7-9 and TRBJ1-1; 8 bases are a match to TRBD1. CDR1 is SEHNR and CDR2 is FQNEAQ in the germline V gene (reference sequence). Germline trimming cut 1 base from V and 10 bases from J; bases unmatched to any gene: 5. The CDR3 runs to 13 residues. The CDR3 sequence is CASSLGQGARAFF. The DNA of the CDR3 is TGTGCCAGCAGCTTAGGGCAGGGGGCGCGAGCTTTCTTT.

The V gene is TRBV6-1, the J gene TRBJ2-1, with D unclear. V was shortened by 3 bases and J by 3 bases, with 12 bases between the two germline ends. Germline V gene data show CDR1 as MNHNS and CDR2 as SASEGT. The length of the CDR3 is 15 residues. The CDR3 nucleotides are TGTGCCAGCAGTGAGGGCACTGCGTACTACAATGAGCAGTTCTTC. This sequence encodes CASSEGTAYYNEQFF.

This clone has just one count. This chain uses TRBV6-5 with TRBJ1-5, with a possible D match to TRBD1 (6 bases). Germline CDR1 MNHEY, CDR2 SVGAGI. The CDR3 consists of 15 residues. The germline V and J ends were trimmed by 6 bases and 2 bases, with 14 bases remaining between them. CDR3 sequence: CASSIGGGGNQPQHF. DNA of the CDR3: TGTGCCAGCAGCATCGGTGGGGGCGGCAATCAGCCCCAGCATTTT.

Regarding this clone: Other DNA sequences from this sample encode an identical CDR3 as well. This CDR3 reads CASSPRRDEQFF. The CDR3 DNA reads TGTGCCAGCAGCCCTCGTAGGGATGAGCAGTTCTTC. The chain links TRBV6-5 to TRBJ2-1; D unresolved. The germline gives CDR1 MNHEY, CDR2 SVGAGI. V was cut by 6 bases and J by 8 bases, with 11 bases left in between. This CDR3 region has 12 residues.

The chain couples TRBV19 to TRBJ2-3; D not resolved. This CDR3 comprises 12 residues. The germline CDR1 and CDR2 sequences are LNHDA and SQIVND (reference sequence). The V end was cut by 3 bases, the J end by 3 bases, with 4 bases between. This CDR3 is CASSIHTDTQYF. In DNA form, the CDR3 reads TGTGCCAGTAGTATCCATACAGATACGCAGTATTTT.

J is TRBJ1-2 and V is TRBV7-2; 11 nucleotides match TRBD1. The CDR3 sequence is 14 residues long. CDR1 SGHTA and CDR2 FQGNSA come from the germline V gene. The J segment lost 7 bases and the V segment lost 5 bases, leaving 6 bases of the junction unmatched. CDR3 bases: TGTGCCAGCAGCATGGGACAGGGGGAGGGTGGCTACACCTTC. This translates into CASSMGQGEGGYTF.